This T cell receptor beta chain was retrieved from a study of blood T cell repertoires in COVID-19. As for the study in general: The samples span acute and convalescent COVID-19 from the United States, Italy and Spain.

The CDR3 is made up of 15 amino acids. Germline V gene sequence: CDR1 WNHNN, CDR2 SYGVQD (reference sequence). The V segment lost 0 bases and the J segment 7 bases; nucleotides outside the gene matches: 6. Repertoires were generated with immunoSEQ multiplex PCR, while TCRdb's copy carries only in-frame clones and drops some. The sample shows roughly 200,000 clones, around 84% of them seen only once. The specimen sequenced was peripheral blood. This sequence joins TRBV10-1 and TRBJ2-1, with TRBD2 matching 7 bases. This sequence originates from a woman aged 80 or over with acute or convalescent COVID-19. CDR3 residues: CASSESGQGGNEQFF. In nucleotides, the CDR3 is TGCGCCAGCAGTGAGTCGGGGCAGGGAGGGAATGAGCAGTTCTTC.